This entry describes one T cell receptor beta chain. The data were taken from a study of long-term antiretroviral therapy in people with HIV. Germline loops: CDR1 LGHNA, CDR2 YSLEER. This CDR3 has 17 residues. Losses at the gene ends were 0 bases for V and 2 bases for J; bases not matched to a gene: 6. Survey-level resolution applied to immunoSEQ assay v3.0. The data were produced by immunoSEQ multiplex PCR, yet TCRdb's version contains in-frame clones alone and is incomplete. This table holds roughly 50,000 clones, about 80% found once. The material was unsorted PBMCs, obtained 0.8 years after starting antiretroviral therapy. This sequence joins TRBV4-3 and TRBJ2-2; 7 bases are shared with TRBD1. The TCR originated in a woman aged 18-29 years with HIV. The CDR3 here is CASSQDTGALNTGELFF. In DNA, the CDR3 is TGCGCCAGCAGCCAAGATACAGGGGCTCTAAACACCGGGGAGCTGTTTTTT.